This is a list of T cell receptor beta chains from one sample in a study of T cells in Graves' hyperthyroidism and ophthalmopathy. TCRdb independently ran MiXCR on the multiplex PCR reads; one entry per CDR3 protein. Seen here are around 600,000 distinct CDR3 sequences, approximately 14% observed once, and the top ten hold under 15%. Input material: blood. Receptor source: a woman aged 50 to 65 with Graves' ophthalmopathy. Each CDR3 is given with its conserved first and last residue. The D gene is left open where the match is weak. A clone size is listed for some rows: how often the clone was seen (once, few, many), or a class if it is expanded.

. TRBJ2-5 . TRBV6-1 TGTGCCAGTATGGTTTCTGACCTCCAAGAGACCCAGTACTTC CASMVSDLQETQYF
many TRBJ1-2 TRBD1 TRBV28 TGTGCCAGCAGTTGGAAAGCAGAAGGGACAGGGGGAGGCTACACCTTC CASSWKAEGTGGGYTF
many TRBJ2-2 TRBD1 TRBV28 TGTGCCAGCAGCACGAGGACAGGGGGTTTCACCGGGGAGCTGTTTTTT CASSTRTGGFTGELFF
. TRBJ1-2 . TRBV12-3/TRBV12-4 TGTGCCAGCAGTGGGACCCGTTACGCTGGAAGCTACACCTTC CASSGTRYAGSYTF
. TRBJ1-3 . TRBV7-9 TGTGCCAGCAGCCTAGGGGCGAACTATGGAAACACCATATATTTT CASSLGANYGNTIYF
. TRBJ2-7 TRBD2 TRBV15 TGTGCCACCAGCAGAGTTGGGGGGGTCCCCTACGAGCAGTACTTC CATSRVGGVPYEQYF
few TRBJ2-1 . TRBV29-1 TGCAGCGTTGAGAAAGGGCTGCTGACGAGGGATGAGCAGTTCTTC CSVEKGLLTRDEQFF
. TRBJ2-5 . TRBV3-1 TGTGCCAGCAGCCAAGATATGTGGGGGGAGACCCAGTACTTC CASSQDMWGETQYF
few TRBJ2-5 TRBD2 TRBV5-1 TGCGCCAGCAGCTCCACTGGGGCTAGCGGGAGCGGAGAGACCCAGTACTTC CASSSTGASGSGETQYF
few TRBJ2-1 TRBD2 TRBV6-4 TGTGCCAGCAGTGACTCAATAGCGGGAGGGCACAATGAGCAGTTCTTC CASSDSIAGGHNEQFF
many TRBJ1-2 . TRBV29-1 TGCAGCGTTGAAGCATTTAGACGGGGGGCTTACTATGGCTACACCTTC CSVEAFRRGAYYGYTF
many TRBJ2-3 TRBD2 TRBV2 TGTGCCAGCAATCCAACCCGGACTAGCGGCACAGATACGCAGTATTTT CASNPTRTSGTDTQYF
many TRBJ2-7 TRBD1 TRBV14 TGTGCCAGCAGCCAAGGGACAGGCCGTGGCTACGAGCAGTACTTC CASSQGTGRGYEQYF
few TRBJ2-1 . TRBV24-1 TGTGCCACCAGTGATTCTACTTCCTACAATGAGCAGTTCTTC CATSDSTSYNEQFF
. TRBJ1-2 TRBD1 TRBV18 TGTGCCAGCTCACCACAAACAGGGGTAATTGTTGGCTACACCTTC CASSPQTGVIVGYTF
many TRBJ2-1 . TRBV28 TGTGCCAGCAGTTTTGGGACGGAGACGGGAGAATGGGACAATGAGCAGTTCTTC CASSFGTETGEWDNEQFF
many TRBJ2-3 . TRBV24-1 TGTGCCACCAGTGATTTCGATAGACCGGACGGGGCAGATACGCAGTATTTT CATSDFDRPDGADTQYF
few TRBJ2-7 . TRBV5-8 TGTGCCAGCAAACCCTGGGGGCGGGACAACGAGCAGTACTTC CASKPWGRDNEQYF
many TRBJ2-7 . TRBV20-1 TGCAGTGCGCCACGGCCCACCTACGAGCAGTACTTC CSAPRPTYEQYF
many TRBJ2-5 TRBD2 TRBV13 TGTGCCAGCAGCTTAATTTGGACTAGCGGGACTAAAGAGACCCAGTACTTC CASSLIWTSGTKETQYF
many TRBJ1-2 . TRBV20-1 TGCAGTGCTCCCGTCCCTCACAGCTACTATGGCTACACCTTC CSAPVPHSYYGYTF
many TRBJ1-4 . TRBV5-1 TGCGCCAGCAGCTTCCGGGGCCCTTTTGAAAAACTGTTTTTT CASSFRGPFEKLFF
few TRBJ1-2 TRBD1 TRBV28 TGTGCCAGCAGTTTGTCGCGGACAGGGTCCTCCTTGGAAGGCTACACCTTC CASSLSRTGSSLEGYTF
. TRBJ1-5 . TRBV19 TGTGCCAGTAGTACCACCCCGGCCAATCGCAATCAGCCCCAGCATTTT CASSTTPANRNQPQHF
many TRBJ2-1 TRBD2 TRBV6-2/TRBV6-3 TGTGCCAGCAGCACCCCTCCGGGACTAGTCTTTAATGAGCAGTTCTTC CASSTPPGLVFNEQFF
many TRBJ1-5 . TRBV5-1 TGCGCCAGCAGCTTGGGACAGAATAGCAATCAGCCCCAGCATTTT CASSLGQNSNQPQHF
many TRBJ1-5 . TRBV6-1 TGTGCCAGCAGTTCACCACTTTACAATCAGCCCCAGCATTTT CASSSPLYNQPQHF
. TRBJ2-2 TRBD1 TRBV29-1 TGCAGCGTTAGGGGGCGAGTAGTCACCGGGGAGCTGTTTTTT CSVRGRVVTGELFF
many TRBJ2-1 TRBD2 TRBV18 TGTGCCAGCTCACCACCGGGTAGCGGGGCCAATGAGCAGTTCTTC CASSPPGSGANEQFF
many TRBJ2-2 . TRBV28 TGTGCCAGCAGTTTTTCCGCCAGGACAGACACCGGGGAGCTGTTTTTT CASSFSARTDTGELFF
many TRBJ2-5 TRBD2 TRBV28 TGTGCCAGCAGTTCCCCGGGACTAGCGGACCAAGAGACCCAGTACTTC CASSSPGLADQETQYF
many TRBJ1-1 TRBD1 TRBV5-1 TGCGCCAGCAGCTCGGGGACAGTGTCCCAGAACACTGAAGCTTTCTTT CASSSGTVSQNTEAFF
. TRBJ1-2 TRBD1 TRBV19 TGTGCCAGTTCGCGGGACAGGGCGGACTATGGCTACACCTTC CASSRDRADYGYTF
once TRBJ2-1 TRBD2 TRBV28 TGTGCCAGCAGTTTATCCCCTAGCGGGAGGGTAAATGAGCAGTTCTTC CASSLSPSGRVNEQFF